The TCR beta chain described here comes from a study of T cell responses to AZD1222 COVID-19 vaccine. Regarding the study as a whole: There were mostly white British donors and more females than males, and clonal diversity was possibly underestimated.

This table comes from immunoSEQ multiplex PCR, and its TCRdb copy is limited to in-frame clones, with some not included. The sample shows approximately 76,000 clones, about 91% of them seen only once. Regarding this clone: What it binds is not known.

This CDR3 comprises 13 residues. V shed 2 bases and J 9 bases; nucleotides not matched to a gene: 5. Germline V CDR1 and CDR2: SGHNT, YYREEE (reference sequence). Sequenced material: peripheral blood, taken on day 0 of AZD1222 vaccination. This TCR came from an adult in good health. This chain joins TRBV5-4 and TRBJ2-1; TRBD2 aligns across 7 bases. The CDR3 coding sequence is TGTGCCAGCAGCTTTAGAGCGGGACTTGAGCAGTTCTTC. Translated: CASSFRAGLEQFF.